The 18 T cell receptor beta chains reported below all come from one sample, sequenced in a study of PD-1 blockade in classical Hodgkin lymphoma. The time point here: cycle 4 day 1 (C4D1), after five to seven weeks of nivolumab. Relapses following autologous stem cell transplantation were seen in all patients, with brentuximab vedotin exposure varying. Generated by immunoSEQ multiplex PCR, the TCRdb table keeps only in-frame clones and is missing some. The sample yields 20,000 to 25,000 clones, over 65% seen once. Sequencing was performed on peripheral blood mononuclear cells (PBMCs), taken before the fourth cycle of nivolumab. These receptors originate from a human donor with classical Hodgkin lymphoma.

The rearrangement links TRBV18 to TRBJ2-5; a possible D gene is TRBD1 (5 bases). The CDR3 consists of 16 residues. CDR1 is KGHSH and CDR2 is LQKENI in the germline V gene. V was cut by 4 bases and J by 2 bases, with 17 bases left in between. The CDR3 loop is CASSQATGAPQETQYF. The CDR3 nucleotides are TGTGCCAGCTCACAAGCTACTGGGGCCCCACAAGAGACCCAGTACTTC.

The rearrangement uses TRBV19 and TRBJ2-2, with TRBD1 matching over 9 bases. The CDR3 loop spans 17 amino acids. V lost 6 bases and J lost 3; bases outside the gene matches: 11. The germline V gene encodes CDR1 LNHDA and CDR2 SQIVND (reference sequence). The CDR3: CASSPRDRVRDTGELFF. The DNA for the CDR3 is TGTGCCAGTAGCCCCCGGGACAGGGTTCGGGACACCGGGGAGCTGTTTTTT.

This chain connects TRBV18 to TRBJ1-4, with a weak D call TRBD1 (6 bases). Trimming removed 3 bases at V and 7 bases at J, with 15 bases between. The CDR3 is 15 residues long. Germline-derived CDR1 and CDR2 are KGHSH and LQKENI. In DNA, the CDR3 is TGTGCCAGCTCACCGCAACAGGGTGAGAGTGAAAAACTGTTTTTT. It codes for CASSPQQGESEKLFF.

J is TRBJ2-1 and V is TRBV4-1; D is unclear. The CDR3 is made up of 17 amino acids. V was trimmed by 1 base and J by 0 bases, leaving 13 bases between them. Per germline, CDR1 MGHRA and CDR2 YSYEKL. This CDR3 reads CASSQGVVFSSYNEQFF. Written as DNA, the CDR3 is TGCGCCAGCAGCCAAGGGGTCGTGTTTAGCTCCTACAATGAGCAGTTCTTC.

The chain combines TRBV6-4 with TRBJ1-1, with 7 bases matching TRBD1. The CDR3 runs 13 residues. Germline V CDR1 and CDR2: MRHNA, SNTAGT. The V gene end was trimmed by 5 bases and the J gene end by 2 bases; junction bases not matched to a gene: 2. CDR3 loop: CASSRTGNTEAFF. The CDR3 coding sequence is TGTGCCAGCAGTCGGACAGGCAACACTGAAGCTTTCTTT.

The V call is TRBV5-4, the J call TRBJ2-7, with D tentatively TRBD2 (5 bases). The CDR3 extends over 15 amino acids. Germline V gene lookup returns CDR1 SGHNT and CDR2 YYREEE (reference sequence). The germline V and J ends were trimmed by 0 bases and 7 bases, with 17 bases remaining between them. CDR3 in DNA: TGTGCCAGCAGCTTGGGGCCTAGCTCTCTGGAAGAGCAGTACTTC. It translates to CASSLGPSSLEEQYF.

The chain uses TRBV7-6 and TRBJ2-1; 10 bases align to TRBD1. With V trimmed by 7 bases and J by 10 bases, 13 bases remained unmatched. Looked up from germline, CDR1 is SGHVS and CDR2 is FNYEAQ. There are 15 residues in the CDR3. The CDR3 DNA is TGTGCCAGCACCCGGGACAGGGGAGTACCCGGGGAGCAGTTCTTC. This codes for CASTRDRGVPGEQFF.

This chain links TRBV5-4 with TRBJ2-5, with TRBD2 matching 9 bases. Germline V lookup: CDR1 SGHNT, CDR2 YYREEE (reference sequence). V lost 4 bases, J lost 4 bases, and 11 bases stayed unmatched. The CDR3 spans 16 residues. The CDR3 DNA is TGTGCCAGCAGCCAGACTGGCGGGAGGGGGGGAGAGACCCAGTACTTC. Its protein is CASSQTGGRGGETQYF.

The rearrangement joins TRBV6-6 to TRBJ1-5, with D perhaps matching TRBD1 (5 bases). The germline V and J ends were trimmed by 5 bases and 4 bases, with 12 bases remaining between them. Germline values: CDR1 MNHNY, CDR2 SVGAGI (reference sequence). The CDR3 extends over 14 amino acids. This chain's CDR3 is CASSQKAGNQPQHF. The DNA of the CDR3 is TGTGCCAGCAGTCAAAAGGCAGGGAATCAGCCCCAGCATTTT.

The rearrangement joins TRBV28 to TRBJ1-4; 9 nucleotides agree with TRBD1. Trimming cost V 5 bases and J 8 bases; bases outside gene matches: 6. Germline values: CDR1 MDHEN, CDR2 SYDVKM. The CDR3 runs 14 residues. DNA of the CDR3: TGTGCCAGCAGTGCCGGGACAGGGTACGAAAAACTGTTTTTT. It translates to CASSAGTGYEKLFF.

This sequence joins TRBV29-1 and TRBJ1-4; D may be TRBD1 (6 bases). There are 14 residues in the CDR3. The V end was cut by 4 bases, the J end by 1 base, with 10 bases between. Germline V lookup: CDR1 SQVTM, CDR2 ANQGSEA. CDR3 sequence: CSVGAQGTNEKLFF. The CDR3 DNA is TGCAGCGTTGGTGCACAGGGAACTAATGAAAAACTGTTTTTT.

V gene TRBV30 combines with J gene TRBJ2-4; tentative D call: TRBD1 (6 bases). Trimming stripped 3 bases from V and 0 bases from J, with 9 bases between. Germline V CDR1 and CDR2: GTSNPN, SVGIG (reference sequence). This CDR3 has 14 amino acids. The DNA of the CDR3 is TGTGCCTGGAGGGACAGAGTAGCCAAAAACATTCAGTACTTC. Protein product: CAWRDRVAKNIQYF. Full variable domain (remainder filled in from reference TRBV30 and TRBJ2-4): SQTIHQWPATLVQPVGSPLSLECTVEGTSNPNLYWYRQAAGRGLQLLFYSVGIGQISSEVPQNLSASRPQDRQFILSSKKLLLSDSGFYLCAWRDRVAKNIQYFGAGTRLSVL.

This chain connects TRBV6-5 to TRBJ1-2; D is unclear. The CDR3 consists of 13 residues. V lost 5 bases and J 5 bases, leaving 12 bases between the germline ends. CDR1 is MNHEY, CDR2 SVGAGI, per germline. CDR3 nucleotide sequence: TGTGCCAGCAGTCCCCTCGGCGGATATGGCTACACCTTC. It encodes CASSPLGGYGYTF.

The rearrangement joins TRBV5-1 to TRBJ1-1; D unresolved. The CDR3 is 16 amino acids. Germline V gene lookup returns CDR1 SGHRS and CDR2 YFSETQ. V was shortened by 0 bases and J by 1 base, with 13 bases between the two germline ends. CDR3 DNA sequence: TGCGCCAGCAGCTTGGTTTCTGTCAGCCGGAACACTGAAGCTTTCTTT. Its translation: CASSLVSVSRNTEAFF.

This rearrangement joins TRBV19 to TRBJ1-2, with 7 bases that match TRBD1. Germline loops: CDR1 LNHDA, CDR2 SQIVND (reference sequence). V shed 4 bases, J shed 2 bases, and the junction held 10 bases outside the gene matches. The CDR3 runs to 16 residues. The CDR3 region is CASSTAGGPLNYGYTF. In DNA, the CDR3 is TGTGCCAGTAGTACGGCAGGGGGTCCACTAAACTATGGCTACACCTTC.

The chain joins TRBV19 to TRBJ2-2; TRBD1 matches 7 bases. V lost 7 bases and J lost 4; bases outside the gene matches: 12. The CDR3 has 16 amino acids. Germline loops: CDR1 LNHDA, CDR2 SQIVND (reference sequence). The CDR3 here is CASNKRQGIGTGELFF. The CDR3 DNA reads as TGTGCCAGTAATAAGAGACAGGGTATTGGCACCGGGGAGCTGTTTTTT.

The rearrangement links TRBV6-6 to TRBJ2-7; D might be TRBD2 (6 bases). V was trimmed by 2 bases and J by 4 bases, leaving 15 bases between them. The germline gives CDR1 MNHNY, CDR2 SVGAGI (reference sequence). The CDR3 runs to 15 residues. The CDR3 bases are TGTGCCAGCAGTTACACTCGCGGGAAGTCATACGAGCAGTACTTC. It encodes CASSYTRGKSYEQYF.

The CDR3 DNA reads TGTGCCAGCAGTTACTCAAACAGGGGGCCCGCCGGGGAGCTGTTTTTT. It codes for CASSYSNRGPAGELFF. The chain combines TRBV6-6 with TRBJ2-2, with 9 bases aligning to TRBD1. Per the germline V gene, CDR1 is MNHNY and CDR2 is SVGAGI (reference sequence). CDR3 length equals 16 residues. The ends lost 0 bases at V and 6 bases at J; junction bases unmatched: 5.